The 24 T cell receptor beta chains in this list originate from one sample, sequenced in a study of cytomegalovirus exposure and HLA in healthy donors. PCR used 60 Vbeta primers and 13 Jbeta primers. Sequencing used immunoSEQ multiplex PCR; TCRdb keeps in-frame clones, though not all of them. The table has about 200,000 clones, roughly 77% seen once. The sample taken for sequencing was PBMCs. The receptor set was obtained from a male donor in good health and CMV-seropositive.

The chain employs TRBV4-3 and TRBJ2-1, with D possibly TRBD2 on 6 matching bases. Trimming removed 1 base at V and 2 bases at J, with 12 bases between. The CDR3 extends over 16 amino acids. CDR1 and CDR2 from the germline V gene are LGHNA and YSLEER. The CDR3 coding sequence is TGCGCCAGCAGCCAAGGCCTAGCGTTCACCTACAATGAGCAGTTCTTC. It specifies CASSQGLAFTYNEQFF.

The chain couples TRBV29-1 to TRBJ2-5; TRBD2 aligns across 7 bases. Germline CDR1 and CDR2: SQVTM and ANQGSEA. This CDR3 contains 16 residues. V was clipped by 5 bases and J by 2 bases; unmatched bases: 14. CDR3 nucleotides: TGCAGCGTTCCCCCGCCTTTCCGCGGGGGACAAGAGACCCAGTACTTC. Translated, it gives CSVPPPFRGGQETQYF.

V is TRBV18 and J is TRBJ1-5; no definite D call. With 2 bases removed from V and 0 bases from J, the gap between germline ends came to 5 bases. Germline V gene lookup returns CDR1 KGHSH and CDR2 LQKENI. The CDR3 length is 14 residues. As DNA, the CDR3 is TGTGCCAGCTCACCAAATTATAGCAATCAGCCCCAGCATTTT. Residues: CASSPNYSNQPQHF.

The rearrangement links TRBV7-3 to TRBJ2-1, with 7 nucleotides matching TRBD2. The V and J ends lost 5 bases and 6 bases, in that order; junction bases with no gene match: 13. The CDR3 contains 16 residues. CDR1 is SGHTA and CDR2 is FQGTGA in the germline V gene. The CDR3 sequence: CASSPPGLGVFNEQFF. CDR3 nucleotide sequence: TGTGCCAGCAGCCCGCCAGGACTAGGGGTCTTCAATGAGCAGTTCTTC.

The V call is TRBV14, the J call TRBJ2-1, with 8 bases matching TRBD2. This CDR3 has 16 residues. Looked up from germline, CDR1 is SGHDN and CDR2 is FVKESK. V was clipped by 6 bases and J by 7 bases; unmatched bases: 14. This CDR3 is CASSDITGTSTNEQFF. The CDR3 DNA reads TGTGCCAGCAGTGACATTACCGGGACTAGTACTAATGAGCAGTTCTTC.

This clone occurred a few times. CDR3 nucleotides: TGTGCCAGCAGCTTAGGTCGGCAGCGGAAGACGGAAGGGACCCAGTACTTC. Its translation: CASSLGRQRKTEGTQYF. The V call is TRBV7-9, the J call TRBJ2-5; weak D call: TRBD2 (5 bases). This CDR3 has 17 amino acids. The germline V gene encodes CDR1 SEHNR and CDR2 FQNEAQ (reference sequence). The V gene lost 1 base and the J gene lost 7 bases, with 22 bases spanning the gap.

The genes are TRBV29-1 and TRBJ1-5; TRBD1 matches 7 bases. With V trimmed by 5 bases and J by 5 bases, 9 bases remained unmatched. The CDR3 consists of 14 residues. The germline CDR1 and CDR2 sequences are SQVTM and ANQGSEA. CDR3 sequence: CSVSGAGGHQPQHF. The CDR3 DNA reads TGCAGCGTTTCCGGGGCAGGGGGACATCAGCCCCAGCATTTT.

The gene calls are TRBV10-3 and TRBJ1-1; 8 bases align to TRBD1. From germline, CDR1 is ENHRY and CDR2 SYGVKD. Trimming took 4 bases from V and 4 from J; bases not matched to a gene: 2. This CDR3 comprises 13 residues. Written as DNA, the CDR3 is TGTGCCATCAGTGCAGACAGGGGCACTGAAGCTTTCTTT. This translates into CAISADRGTEAFF.

The chain employs TRBV19 and TRBJ2-1; 7 bases match TRBD1. In germline, CDR1 is LNHDA, CDR2 SQIVND (reference sequence). Trimming at V came to 5 bases and at J to 4 bases, leaving 11 bases not matched to a gene. This CDR3 has 16 residues. In DNA form, the CDR3 reads TGTGCCAGTAGTGTTGTCGACAGGGCAGAATACAATGAGCAGTTCTTC. Encoded protein: CASSVVDRAEYNEQFF.

This sequence joins TRBV5-1 and TRBJ2-5; tentatively, D is TRBD2 (7 bases). V was pared by 5 bases and J by 4 bases, with 12 bases between. CDR3 length equals 13 residues. Germline loops: CDR1 SGHRS, CDR2 YFSETQ. The CDR3 here is CASSGGALETQYF. DNA for the CDR3: TGCGCCAGCAGTGGGGGGGCCCTAGAGACCCAGTACTTC.

The V gene is TRBV29-1, the J gene TRBJ2-3; 7 bases are a match to TRBD1. Germline CDR1 is SQVTM and CDR2 is ANQGSEA. After removal of 7 bases from V and 0 bases from J, the junction contained 4 bases not matched to a gene. This CDR3 spans 13 amino acids. The CDR3 loop is CSALQGSTDTQYF. The CDR3 bases are TGCAGCGCCCTACAGGGGAGCACAGATACGCAGTATTTT.

The chain recombines TRBV9 with TRBJ2-1; 7 nucleotides align to TRBD2. The CDR3 is 16 amino acids. V shed 1 base, J shed 6 bases, and the junction held 10 bases outside the gene matches. Germline loops: CDR1 SGDLS, CDR2 YYNGEE. The CDR3 coding sequence is TGTGCCAGCAGCGTAAGGTCGGGAGGAGGACTCAATGAGCAGTTCTTC. This sequence encodes CASSVRSGGGLNEQFF.

This clone was seen only a few times. V and J are TRBV6-5 and TRBJ2-2; a possible D gene is TRBD1 (5 bases). From germline, CDR1 is MNHEY and CDR2 SVGAGI. This CDR3 spans 15 amino acids. Trimming left V 6 bases short and J 1 base short, with 12 bases between. CDR3 region: CASSLDILNTGELFF. CDR3 nucleotides: TGTGCCAGCAGCTTGGACATATTGAACACCGGGGAGCTGTTTTTT.

The V gene is TRBV7-2, the J gene TRBJ2-5; 11 bases align to TRBD2. V lost 2 bases, J lost 1 base, and 3 bases stayed unmatched. Per germline, CDR1 SGHTA and CDR2 FQGNSA. This CDR3 has 16 amino acids. The CDR3 loop is CASSLSGTSGQETQYF. As DNA, the CDR3 is TGTGCCAGCAGCTTATCCGGGACTAGCGGCCAAGAGACCCAGTACTTC.

V usage is TRBV27 and J usage is TRBJ2-5; 10 bases fit TRBD1. The J call may be faulty, since TRBJ2-7 better matches the DNA end. The CDR3 loop spans 16 amino acids. Germline CDR1 is MNHEY and CDR2 is SMNVEV (reference sequence). The CDR3: CASSFMWTGGSYEQYF. CDR3 in DNA: TGTGCCAGCAGTTTCATGTGGACAGGGGGCTCCTACGAGCAGTACTTC.

The chain has TRBV28 and TRBJ2-7; 11 bases match TRBD1. The CDR3 sequence is 16 residues long. The V gene end was trimmed by 2 bases and the J gene end by 1 base; junction bases not matched to a gene: 4. CDR1 is MDHEN, CDR2 SYDVKM, per germline. In DNA form, the CDR3 reads TGTGCCAGCAGTTTAGCCGGGACAGGGGGTTCCTACGAGCAGTACTTC. As protein: CASSLAGTGGSYEQYF.

The rearrangement links TRBV5-1 to TRBJ2-7, with 7 bases lining up with TRBD2. Trimming cost V 7 bases and J 3 bases; bases outside gene matches: 7. The CDR3 is made up of 13 amino acids. The germline V gene has CDR1 SGHRS and CDR2 YFSETQ. The CDR3 DNA reads TGCGCCAGCGGGATTGGCGGGGGCTACGAGCAGTACTTC. It translates to CASGIGGGYEQYF.

The V and J genes are TRBV30 and TRBJ2-5; D is perhaps TRBD2 (5 bases). CDR1 is GTSNPN and CDR2 is SVGIG in the germline V gene (reference sequence). The CDR3 is 11 residues long. Trimming took 1 base from V and 10 from J, leaving 10 bases between them. The chain's CDR3 is CAWSAGVLQYF. The CDR3 coding sequence is TGTGCCTGGAGTGCCGGGGTCCTCCAGTACTTC. The whole variable domain, filled in from reference TRBV30 and TRBJ2-5, reads SQTIHQWPATLVQPVGSPLSLECTVEGTSNPNLYWYRQAAGRGLQLLFYSVGIGQISSEVPQNLSASRPQDRQFILSSKKLLLSDSGFYLCAWSAGVLQYFGPGTRLLVL.

The chain has TRBV6-4 and TRBJ2-1; 12 bases fit TRBD2. V lost 8 bases, J lost 4 bases, and 9 bases stayed unmatched. Germline V gene sequence: CDR1 MRHNA, CDR2 SNTAGT. The CDR3 consists of 16 residues. CDR3 amino acids: CASSSDGTSGYNEQFF. Here the CDR3 DNA reads TGTGCCAGCTCGAGTGACGGGACTAGCGGGTACAATGAGCAGTTCTTC.

The CDR3 spells CASSVSLGVDNEQFF. In DNA, the CDR3 is TGTGCCAGCAGCGTCTCGCTCGGGGTCGACAATGAGCAGTTCTTC. The rearrangement uses TRBV9 and TRBJ2-1; D perhaps matches TRBD2 (5 bases). This CDR3 has 15 residues. Germline V lookup: CDR1 SGDLS, CDR2 YYNGEE. V was clipped by 2 bases and J by 5 bases, with 14 bases between them.

The rearrangement uses TRBV7-3 and TRBJ2-1, with TRBD2 matching 7 bases. This CDR3 region has 13 residues. The V and J ends lost 5 bases and 4 bases, in that order; junction bases with no gene match: 2. Germline V gene lookup returns CDR1 SGHTA and CDR2 FQGTGA. CDR3 nucleotides: TGTGCCAGCAGCCCGGGGGGTTACAATGAGCAGTTCTTC. This encodes CASSPGGYNEQFF.

This rearrangement joins TRBV6-6 to TRBJ2-4, with a weak D call TRBD2 (6 bases). The CDR3 contains 15 residues. The germline V and J ends were trimmed by 5 bases and 1 base, with 12 bases remaining between them. The V gene's germline CDR1 is MNHNY and CDR2 SVGAGI (reference sequence). CDR3 nucleotide sequence: TGTGCCAGCAGTGTGGAGAGCGGGGCCAAAAACATTCAGTACTTC. Translating it yields CASSVESGAKNIQYF.

The rearrangement joins TRBV11-1 to TRBJ2-1, with 9 bases lining up with TRBD1. This CDR3 has 13 amino acids. V shed 5 bases and J 8 bases; nucleotides not matched to a gene: 4. The germline CDR1 and CDR2 sequences are SGHAT and FQDESV (reference sequence). The CDR3 loop reads CASSVQGADEQFF. The CDR3 DNA follows: TGTGCCAGCAGCGTACAGGGGGCGGATGAGCAGTTCTTC. The full variable domain, rest sourced from reference TRBV11-1 and TRBJ2-1, is EAEVAQSPRYKITEKSQAVAFWCDPISGHATLYWYRQILGQGPELLVQFQDESVVDDSQLPKDRFSAERLKGVDSTLKIQPAELGDSAMYLCASSVQGADEQFFGPGTRLTVL.

This chain links TRBV4-2 with TRBJ1-6, with TRBD1 identical over 9 bases. CDR1 is LGHNA, CDR2 YNFKEQ, per germline. This CDR3 is 14 amino acids long. The J segment lost 10 bases and the V segment lost 6 bases, leaving 7 bases of the junction unmatched. The CDR3, as DNA: TGTGCCAGCAGACCCGACAGGGGGGAGTCACCCCTCCACTTT. Its protein is CASRPDRGESPLHF.